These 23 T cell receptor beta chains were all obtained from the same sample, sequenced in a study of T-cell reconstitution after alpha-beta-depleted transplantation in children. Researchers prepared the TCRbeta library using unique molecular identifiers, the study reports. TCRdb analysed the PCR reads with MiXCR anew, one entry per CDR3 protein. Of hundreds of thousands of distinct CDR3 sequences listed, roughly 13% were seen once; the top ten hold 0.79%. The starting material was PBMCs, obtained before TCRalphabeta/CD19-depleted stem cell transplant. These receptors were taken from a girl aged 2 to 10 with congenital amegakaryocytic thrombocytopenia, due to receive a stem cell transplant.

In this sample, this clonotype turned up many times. This CDR3 is CSASLAGGYEQYF. CDR3 bases: TGCAGTGCTTCACTAGCGGGAGGCTACGAGCAGTACTTC. The V gene is TRBV20-1, the J gene TRBJ2-7; 12 bases match TRBD2. This CDR3 has 13 residues. V lost 5 bases, J lost 3 bases, and 2 bases stayed unmatched. CDR1 and CDR2 from the germline V gene are DFQATT and SNEGSKA (reference sequence).

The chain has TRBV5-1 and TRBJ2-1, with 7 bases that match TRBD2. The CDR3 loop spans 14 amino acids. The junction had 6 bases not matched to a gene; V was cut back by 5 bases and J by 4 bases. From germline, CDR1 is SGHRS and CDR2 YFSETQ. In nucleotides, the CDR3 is TGCGCCAGCAGGCGGGACTATGGGTACAATGAGCAGTTCTTC. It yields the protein CASRRDYGYNEQFF.

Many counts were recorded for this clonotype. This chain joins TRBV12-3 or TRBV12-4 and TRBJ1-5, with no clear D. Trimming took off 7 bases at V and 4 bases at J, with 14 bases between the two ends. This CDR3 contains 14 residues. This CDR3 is CASTNSLGNQPQHF. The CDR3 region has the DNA TGTGCCAGCACCAACAGTCTGGGTAATCAGCCCCAGCATTTT.

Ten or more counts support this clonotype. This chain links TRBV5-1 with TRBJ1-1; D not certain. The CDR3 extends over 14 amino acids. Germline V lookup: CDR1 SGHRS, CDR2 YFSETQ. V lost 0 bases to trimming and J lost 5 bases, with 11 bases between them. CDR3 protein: CASSLEAGSTEAFF. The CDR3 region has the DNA TGCGCCAGCAGCTTGGAGGCAGGATCGACTGAAGCTTTCTTT.

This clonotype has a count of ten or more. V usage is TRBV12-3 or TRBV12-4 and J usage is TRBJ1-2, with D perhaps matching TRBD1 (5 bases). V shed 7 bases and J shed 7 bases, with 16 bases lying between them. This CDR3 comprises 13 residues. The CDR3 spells CASTPLAGAGYTF. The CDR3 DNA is TGTGCCAGCACACCCCTGGCTGGGGCTGGCTACACCTTC.

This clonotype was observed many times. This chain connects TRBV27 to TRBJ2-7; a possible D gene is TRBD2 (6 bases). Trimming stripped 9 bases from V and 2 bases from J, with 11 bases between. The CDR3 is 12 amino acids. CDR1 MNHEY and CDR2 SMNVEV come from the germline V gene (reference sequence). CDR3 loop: CASYGEAYEQYF. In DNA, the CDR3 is TGTGCCAGTTACGGGGAGGCCTACGAGCAGTACTTC.

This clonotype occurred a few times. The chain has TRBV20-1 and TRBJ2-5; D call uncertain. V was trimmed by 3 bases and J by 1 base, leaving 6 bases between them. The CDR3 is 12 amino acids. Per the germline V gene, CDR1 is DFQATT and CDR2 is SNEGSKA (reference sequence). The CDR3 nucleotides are TGCAGTGCTAGCCCCTTCCAAGAGACCCAGTACTTC. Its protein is CSASPFQETQYF.

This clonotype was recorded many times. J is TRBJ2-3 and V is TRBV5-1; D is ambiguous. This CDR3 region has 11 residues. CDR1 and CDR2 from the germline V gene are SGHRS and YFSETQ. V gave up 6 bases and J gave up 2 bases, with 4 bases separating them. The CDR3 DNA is TGCGCCAGCACCAACACAGATACGCAGTATTTT. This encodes CASTNTDTQYF. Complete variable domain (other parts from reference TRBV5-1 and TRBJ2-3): KAGVTQTPRYLIKTRGQQVTLSCSPISGHRSVSWYQQTPGQGLQFLFEYFSETQRNKGNFPGRFSGRQFSNSRSEMNVSTLELGDSALYLCASTNTDTQYFGPGTRLTVL.

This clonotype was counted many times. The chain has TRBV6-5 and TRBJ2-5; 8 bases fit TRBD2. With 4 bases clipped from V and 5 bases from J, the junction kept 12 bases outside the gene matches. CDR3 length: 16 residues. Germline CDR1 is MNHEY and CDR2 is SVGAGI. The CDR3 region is CASSLGGMTSVETQYF. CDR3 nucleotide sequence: TGTGCCAGCAGTTTGGGTGGGATGACTAGCGTTGAGACCCAGTACTTC.

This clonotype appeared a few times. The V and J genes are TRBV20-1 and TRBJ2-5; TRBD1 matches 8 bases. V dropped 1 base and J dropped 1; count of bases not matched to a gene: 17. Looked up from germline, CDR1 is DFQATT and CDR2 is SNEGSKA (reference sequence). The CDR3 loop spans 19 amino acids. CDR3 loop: CSARAITDVRQGTQETQYF. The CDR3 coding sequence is TGCAGTGCTAGAGCCATCACCGATGTCCGACAGGGGACCCAAGAGACCCAGTACTTC.

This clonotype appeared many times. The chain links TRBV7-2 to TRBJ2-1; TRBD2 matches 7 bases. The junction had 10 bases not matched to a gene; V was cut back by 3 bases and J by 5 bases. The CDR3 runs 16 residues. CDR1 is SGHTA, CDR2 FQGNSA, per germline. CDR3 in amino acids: CASSFGLGEPNNEQFF. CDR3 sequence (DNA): TGTGCCAGCAGCTTTGGACTAGGAGAGCCGAACAATGAGCAGTTCTTC.

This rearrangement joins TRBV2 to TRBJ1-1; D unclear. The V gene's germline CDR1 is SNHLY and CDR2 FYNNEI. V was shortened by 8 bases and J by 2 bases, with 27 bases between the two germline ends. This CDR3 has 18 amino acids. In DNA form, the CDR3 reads TGTGCCAGCTCCGGGTGGGGTTTACGGAGTAAGAGAAACACTGAAGCTTTCTTT. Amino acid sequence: CASSGWGLRSKRNTEAFF.

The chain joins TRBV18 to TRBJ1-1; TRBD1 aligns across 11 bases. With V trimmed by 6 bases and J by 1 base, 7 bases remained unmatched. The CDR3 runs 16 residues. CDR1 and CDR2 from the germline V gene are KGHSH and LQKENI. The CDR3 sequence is CASSPAGQGENTEAFF. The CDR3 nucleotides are TGTGCCAGCTCCCCGGCGGGACAGGGGGAGAACACTGAAGCTTTCTTT.

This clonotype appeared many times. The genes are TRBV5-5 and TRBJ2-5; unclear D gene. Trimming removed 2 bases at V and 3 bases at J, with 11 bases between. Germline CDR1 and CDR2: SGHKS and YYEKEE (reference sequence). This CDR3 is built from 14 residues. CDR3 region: CASSLSVPEETQYF. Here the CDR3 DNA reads TGTGCCAGCAGCTTATCCGTACCGGAAGAGACCCAGTACTTC.

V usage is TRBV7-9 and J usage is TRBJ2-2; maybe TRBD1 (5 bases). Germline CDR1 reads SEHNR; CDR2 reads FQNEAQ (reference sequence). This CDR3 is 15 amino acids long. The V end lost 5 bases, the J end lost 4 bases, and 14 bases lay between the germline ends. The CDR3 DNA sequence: TGTGCCAGCAGCCAGGGAACACCGGGCACCGGGGAGCTGTTTTTT. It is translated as CASSQGTPGTGELFF.

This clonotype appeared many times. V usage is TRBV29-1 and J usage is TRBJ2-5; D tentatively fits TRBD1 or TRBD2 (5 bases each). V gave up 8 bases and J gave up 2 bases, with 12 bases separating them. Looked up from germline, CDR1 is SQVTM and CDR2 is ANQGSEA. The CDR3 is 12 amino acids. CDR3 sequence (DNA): TGCAGCACTCGGGACGGACAAGAGACCCAGTACTTC. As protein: CSTRDGQETQYF.

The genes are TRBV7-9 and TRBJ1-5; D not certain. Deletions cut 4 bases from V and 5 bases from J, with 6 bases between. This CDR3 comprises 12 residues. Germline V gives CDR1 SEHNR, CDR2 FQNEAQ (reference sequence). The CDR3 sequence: CASSSLDQPQHF. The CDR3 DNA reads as TGTGCCAGCAGCTCCCTGGATCAGCCCCAGCATTTT.

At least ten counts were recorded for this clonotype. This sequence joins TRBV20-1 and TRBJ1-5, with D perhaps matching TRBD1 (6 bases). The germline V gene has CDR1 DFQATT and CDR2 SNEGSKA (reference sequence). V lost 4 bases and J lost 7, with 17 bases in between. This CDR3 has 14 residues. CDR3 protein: CSATATLQGQPQHF. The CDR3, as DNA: TGCAGTGCTACCGCGACACTACAGGGACAGCCCCAGCATTTT.

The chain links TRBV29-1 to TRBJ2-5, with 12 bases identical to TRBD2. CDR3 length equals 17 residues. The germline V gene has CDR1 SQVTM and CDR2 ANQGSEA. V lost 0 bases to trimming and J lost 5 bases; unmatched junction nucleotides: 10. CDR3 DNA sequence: TGCAGCGTTGAAGAGCTAGCGGGAGGGCCCCGTGGGGAGACCCAGTACTTC. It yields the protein CSVEELAGGPRGETQYF.

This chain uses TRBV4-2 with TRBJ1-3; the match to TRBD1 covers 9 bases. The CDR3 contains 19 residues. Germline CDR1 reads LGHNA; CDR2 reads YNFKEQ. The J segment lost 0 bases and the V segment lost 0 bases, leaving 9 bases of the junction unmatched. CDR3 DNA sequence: TGTGCCAGCAGCCAAGAAGGGACAGGGTTAAAACTCTCTGGAAACACCATATATTTT. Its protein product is CASSQEGTGLKLSGNTIYF.

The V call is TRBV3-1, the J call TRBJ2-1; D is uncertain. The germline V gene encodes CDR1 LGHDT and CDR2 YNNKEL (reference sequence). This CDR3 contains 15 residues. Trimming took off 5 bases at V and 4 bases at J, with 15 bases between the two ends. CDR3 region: CASSARTGFYNEQFF. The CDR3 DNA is TGTGCCAGCAGCGCTCGGACGGGTTTTTACAATGAGCAGTTCTTC.

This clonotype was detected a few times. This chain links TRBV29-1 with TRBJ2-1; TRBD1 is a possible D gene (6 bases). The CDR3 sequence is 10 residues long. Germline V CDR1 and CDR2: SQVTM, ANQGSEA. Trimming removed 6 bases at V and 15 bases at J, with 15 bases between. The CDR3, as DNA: TGCAGCGTGGACACAGGGTTGTGGTTCTTC. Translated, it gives CSVDTGLWFF.

The CDR3 here is CASSFNLMRDNEQFF. The CDR3 DNA sequence: TGTGCCAGCAGCTTTAACTTGATGAGAGACAATGAGCAGTTCTTC. The V gene is TRBV7-9, the J gene TRBJ2-1; D is unclear. Germline CDR1 and CDR2: SEHNR and FQNEAQ (reference sequence). The CDR3 has 15 amino acids. Trimming removed 3 bases from V and 5 bases from J, with 14 bases in between.